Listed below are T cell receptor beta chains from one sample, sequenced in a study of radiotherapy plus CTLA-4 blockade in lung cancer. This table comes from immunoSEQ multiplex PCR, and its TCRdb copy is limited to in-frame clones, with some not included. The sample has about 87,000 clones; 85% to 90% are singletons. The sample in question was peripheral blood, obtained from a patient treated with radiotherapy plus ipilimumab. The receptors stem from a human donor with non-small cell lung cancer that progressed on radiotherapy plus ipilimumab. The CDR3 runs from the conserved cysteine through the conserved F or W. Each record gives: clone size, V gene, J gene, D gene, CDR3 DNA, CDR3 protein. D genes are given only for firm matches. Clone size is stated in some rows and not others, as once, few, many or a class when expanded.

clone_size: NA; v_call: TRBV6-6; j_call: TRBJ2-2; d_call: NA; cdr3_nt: TGTGCCAGCAGTTACTCAGCCACCGGGGAGCTGTTTTTT; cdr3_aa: CASSYSATGELFF
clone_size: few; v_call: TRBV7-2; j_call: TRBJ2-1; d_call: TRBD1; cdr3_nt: TGTGCCAGCAGCCAGGGGGACCCTTCCTACAATGAGCAGTTCTTC; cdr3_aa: CASSQGDPSYNEQFF
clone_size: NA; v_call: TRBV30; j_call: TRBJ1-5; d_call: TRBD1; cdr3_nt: TGTGCCTGCCGGACAGGGGGCAATCAGCCCCAGCATTTT; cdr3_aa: CACRTGGNQPQHF
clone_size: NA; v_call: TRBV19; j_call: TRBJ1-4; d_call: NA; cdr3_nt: TGTGCCAGTACCCCGACAGCAGGAGGGGAAAAACTGTTTTTT; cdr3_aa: CASTPTAGGEKLFF
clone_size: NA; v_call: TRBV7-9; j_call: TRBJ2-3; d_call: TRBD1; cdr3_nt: TGTGCCAGCAGCTTAGGACAGGGGGGCACAGATACGCAGTATTTT; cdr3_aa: CASSLGQGGTDTQYF
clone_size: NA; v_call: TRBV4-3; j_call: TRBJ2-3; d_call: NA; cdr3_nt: TGCGCCAGCAGCCCGAGTCCCCCGCCGGATACGCAGTATTTT; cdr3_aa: CASSPSPPPDTQYF
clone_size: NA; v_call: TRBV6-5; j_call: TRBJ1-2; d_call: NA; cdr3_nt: TGTGCCAGCAGTTACCAATCCAGGGGCTATGGCTACACCTTC; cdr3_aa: CASSYQSRGYGYTF
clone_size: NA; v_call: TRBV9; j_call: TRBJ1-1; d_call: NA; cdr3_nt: TGTGCCAGCAGCGTAGAGCCAGGGTGGAACACTGAAGCTTTCTTT; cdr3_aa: CASSVEPGWNTEAFF
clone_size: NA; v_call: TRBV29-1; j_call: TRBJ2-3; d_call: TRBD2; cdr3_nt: TGCAGCGCCCGAAGCGGGGGGGCGGGAGATACGCAGTATTTT; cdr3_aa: CSARSGGAGDTQYF
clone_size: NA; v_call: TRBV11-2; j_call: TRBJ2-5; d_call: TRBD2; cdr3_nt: TGTGCCAGCAGCTTAGGATTGCTAGCGGGGGCCCAAGAGACCCAGTACTTC; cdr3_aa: CASSLGLLAGAQETQYF
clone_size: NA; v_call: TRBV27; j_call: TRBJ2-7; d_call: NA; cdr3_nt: TGTGCCAGCGGGGGTACCTACGAGCAGTACTTC; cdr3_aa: CASGGTYEQYF
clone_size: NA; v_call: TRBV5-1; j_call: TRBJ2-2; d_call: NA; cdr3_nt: TGCGCCAGCAGCATCCGGGGGAGCACCGGGGAGCTGTTTTTT; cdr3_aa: CASSIRGSTGELFF
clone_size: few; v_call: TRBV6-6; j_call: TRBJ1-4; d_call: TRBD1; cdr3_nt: TGTGCCAGCAGTCTGGGAGGACAGGGTGAAAAACTGTTTTTT; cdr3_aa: CASSLGGQGEKLFF
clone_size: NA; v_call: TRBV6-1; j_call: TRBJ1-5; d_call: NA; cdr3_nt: TGTGCCAGCAGTGGGGGGGGGTCAACAGGGAATCAGCCCCAGCATTTT; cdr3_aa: CASSGGGSTGNQPQHF
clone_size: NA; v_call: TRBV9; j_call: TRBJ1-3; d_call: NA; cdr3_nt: TGTGCCAGCAGCGTAGGGACAGTGGGAAACACCATATATTTT; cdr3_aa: CASSVGTVGNTIYF
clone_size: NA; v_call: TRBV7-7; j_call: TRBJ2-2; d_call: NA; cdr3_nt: TGTGCTAGCAGCTTAAATCCCACCGGGGAGCTGTTTTTT; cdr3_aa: CASSLNPTGELFF
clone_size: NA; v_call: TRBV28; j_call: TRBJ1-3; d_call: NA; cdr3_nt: TGTGCCAGCAGTTTTCATGGGGGTGGGTCTGGAAACACCATATATTTT; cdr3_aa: CASSFHGGGSGNTIYF
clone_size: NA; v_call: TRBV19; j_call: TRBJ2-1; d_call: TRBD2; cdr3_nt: TGTGCCAGTAGGGAGGCTAGCGGGAGGCTCGATGAGCAGTTCTTC; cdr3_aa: CASREASGRLDEQFF
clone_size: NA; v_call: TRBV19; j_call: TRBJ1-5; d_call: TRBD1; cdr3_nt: TGTGCCAGTAGCACCGGGACAGGGAGCAATCAGCCCCAGCATTTT; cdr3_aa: CASSTGTGSNQPQHF
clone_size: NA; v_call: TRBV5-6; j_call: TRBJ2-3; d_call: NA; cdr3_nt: TGTGCCAGCAGCCCGGGGGTTCCTCCAGATACGCAGTATTTT; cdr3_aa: CASSPGVPPDTQYF
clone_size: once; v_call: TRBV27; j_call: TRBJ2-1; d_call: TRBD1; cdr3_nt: TGTGCCAGCAGTTACGGGACAGGCTCCTACAATGAGCAGCTCTTC; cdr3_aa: CASSYGTGSYNEQLF
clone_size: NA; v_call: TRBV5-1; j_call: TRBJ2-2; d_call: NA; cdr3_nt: TGCGCCAGCAGCCCCGAGGGACTCCCGGGGACCGGGGAGCTGTTTTTT; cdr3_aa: CASSPEGLPGTGELFF
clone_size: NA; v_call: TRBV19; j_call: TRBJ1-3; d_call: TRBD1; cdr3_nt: TGTGCCAGTAGTATGGACAGGTTCTCTGGAAACACCATATATTTT; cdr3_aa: CASSMDRFSGNTIYF
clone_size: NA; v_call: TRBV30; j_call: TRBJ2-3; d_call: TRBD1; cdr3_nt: TGTGCCTGGGCAGGGACAGAAAGCACAGATACGCAGTATTTT; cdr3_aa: CAWAGTESTDTQYF
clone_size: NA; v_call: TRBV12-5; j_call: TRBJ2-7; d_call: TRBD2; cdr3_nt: TGTGCTAGTGGTTACCAGGGCGGTAGTAGCGGGAGATACGAGCAGTACTTC; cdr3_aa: CASGYQGGSSGRYEQYF
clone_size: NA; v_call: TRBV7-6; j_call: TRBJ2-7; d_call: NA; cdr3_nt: TGTGCCAGCAGCTTAGGTCCCCAGGACTACGAGCAGTACTTC; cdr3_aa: CASSLGPQDYEQYF
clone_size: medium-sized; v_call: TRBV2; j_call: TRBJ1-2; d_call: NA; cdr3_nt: TGTGCCAGACGATCCCCCGGTCAAGGCTACACCTTC; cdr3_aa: CARRSPGQGYTF
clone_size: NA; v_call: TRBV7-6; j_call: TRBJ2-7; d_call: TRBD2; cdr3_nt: TGTGCCAGCAGCTTATTTGCTAGCGGGGGGACCGAGCAGTACTTC; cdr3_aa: CASSLFASGGTEQYF
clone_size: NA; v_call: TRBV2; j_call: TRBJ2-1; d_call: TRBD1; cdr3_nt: TGTGCCAGCAGACCTAGGACAGGGGAGGACAATGAGCAGTTCTTC; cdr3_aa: CASRPRTGEDNEQFF
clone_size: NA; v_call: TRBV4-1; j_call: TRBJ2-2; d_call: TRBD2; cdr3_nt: TGCGCCAGCAGCCAAGGGATCCGGACTAGCGGGAGTGCCGGGGAGCTGTTTTTT; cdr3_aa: CASSQGIRTSGSAGELFF
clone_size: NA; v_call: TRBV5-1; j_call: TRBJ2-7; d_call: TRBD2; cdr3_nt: TGCGCCAGCAGCTTGACTAGCGGTACCTACGAGCAGTACTTC; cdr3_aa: CASSLTSGTYEQYF
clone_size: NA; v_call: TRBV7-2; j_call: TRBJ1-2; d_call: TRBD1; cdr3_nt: TGTGCCAGCAGCTTAGAATGGGCAGGGGGTAGGAATGGCTACACCTTC; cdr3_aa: CASSLEWAGGRNGYTF
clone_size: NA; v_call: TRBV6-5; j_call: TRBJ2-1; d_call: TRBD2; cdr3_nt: TGTGCCAGCAACATAGCGGGATCCTACAATGAGCAGTTCTTC; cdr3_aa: CASNIAGSYNEQFF
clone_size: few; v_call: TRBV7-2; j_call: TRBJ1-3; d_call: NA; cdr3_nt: TGTGCCAGCAGCGTACTGCACTCCGTCTCTGGAAACACCATATATTTT; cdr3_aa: CASSVLHSVSGNTIYF
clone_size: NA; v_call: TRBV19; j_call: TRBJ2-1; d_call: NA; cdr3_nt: TGTGCCAGTAGTCCGCGGGAAGCCTACAATGAGCAGTTCTTC; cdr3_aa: CASSPREAYNEQFF
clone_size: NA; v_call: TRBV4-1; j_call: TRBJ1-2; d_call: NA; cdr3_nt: TGCGCCAGCAGCCAAGATGGTTCCAGGAGGGACTATGGCTACACCTTC; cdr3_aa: CASSQDGSRRDYGYTF
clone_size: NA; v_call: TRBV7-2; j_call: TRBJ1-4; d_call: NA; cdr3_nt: TGTGCCAGCAGCTTCGGGGGTAGAGCTAATGAAAAACTGTTTTTT; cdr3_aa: CASSFGGRANEKLFF
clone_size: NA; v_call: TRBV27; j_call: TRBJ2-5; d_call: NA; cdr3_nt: TGTGCCAGCAGGACGGAGCCTTTCGGGACCCAGTACTTC; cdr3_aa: CASRTEPFGTQYF
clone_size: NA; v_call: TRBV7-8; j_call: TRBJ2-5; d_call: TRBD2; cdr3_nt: TGTGCCAGCAGCCCCTGGACTAGCGGGAGAAGGCAAGAGACCCAGTACTTC; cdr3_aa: CASSPWTSGRRQETQYF
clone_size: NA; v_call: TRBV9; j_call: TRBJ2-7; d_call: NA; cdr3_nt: TGTGCCAGCAGCGGAGGGGTGGGGCCCTACGAGCAGTACTTC; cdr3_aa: CASSGGVGPYEQYF
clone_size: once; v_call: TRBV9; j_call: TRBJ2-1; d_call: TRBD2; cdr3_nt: TGTGCCAGCAGCCCCCCCGGGACTAGCGGGTACAATGAGCAGTTCTTC; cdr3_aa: CASSPPGTSGYNEQFF
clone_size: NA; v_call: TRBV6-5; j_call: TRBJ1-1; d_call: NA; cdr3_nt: TGTGCCAGCAGTTGGGGGACCTATACAGTAGCTTTCTTT; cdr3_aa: CASSWGTYTVAFF
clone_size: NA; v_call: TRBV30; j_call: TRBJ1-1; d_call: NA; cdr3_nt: TGTGCCTGGAGTGTACGGTATACTGAAGCTTTCTTT; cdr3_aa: CAWSVRYTEAFF